This TCR beta chain comes out of a study of blood T cell repertoires in COVID-19. Study-level background: Specimens from acute and convalescent COVID-19 originated in the United States, Italy and Spain.

In the original processing: Estimated nucleated cell counts came from reference gene primer amplification. Only in-frame clones appear in the TCRdb table, and some are missing; sequencing was by immunoSEQ multiplex PCR. For V, J and clone size, that table is used; D and trimming come from the DNA. Among 150,000 to 200,000 clones, about 87% were seen once, and the ten largest hold around 13%. This TCR came from a woman between 70 and 85 years old with COVID-19, enrolled during active disease. The sample consisted of peripheral blood.

The CDR3 nucleotides are TGTGCCAGCAGGGGACTAGCGGGCTACGAGCAGTACTTC. It translates to CASRGLAGYEQYF. The V and J genes are TRBV2 and TRBJ2-7, with TRBD2 identical over 12 bases. Germline CDR1 SNHLY, CDR2 FYNNEI. V trimming: 6 bases; J trimming: 3 bases; junction bases outside the gene matches: 0. CDR3 length: 13 residues.